A selection of T cell receptor beta chains follows, all from one sample in a study of neurological immune-mediated disorders. TCRdb used MiXCR to reprocess the 5' RACE reads, holding one entry per CDR3 protein. In the table there are about 66,000 distinct CDR3 sequences, 3.4% of which are singletons. The sample was PBMCs. These TCRs come from a man aged 35-49 years with multiple sclerosis. Each CDR3 is given with its conserved first and last residue. The order of the fields is D gene, J gene, V gene, clone size, CDR3 DNA, CDR3 protein. D genes are given only for firm matches. Clone size, where shown, is once, few, many, or a class for clones that have expanded.

- TRBJ1-1 TRBV5-1 many TGCGCCAGCAGCTTGGCGGCTCGGGCGGGGACTGAAGCTTTCTTT CASSLAARAGTEAFF
- TRBJ2-1 TRBV5-1 many TGCGCCAGCAGCAACCTAGCTGCGGAGCATGAGCAGTTCTTC CASSNLAAEHEQFF
TRBD1 TRBJ2-2 TRBV5-1 many TGCGCCAGCAGCTTGGTAACAGGGGATACCGGGGAGCTGTTTTTT CASSLVTGDTGELFF
- TRBJ2-2 TRBV5-5 many TGTGCCAGCAGCTCCCTTGACAGTTCGGCCGGGGAGCTGTTTTTT CASSSLDSSAGELFF
- TRBJ1-1 TRBV30 - TGTGCTTCCATCCTCATTGGAGTGAACACTGAAGCTTTCTTT CASILIGVNTEAFF
- TRBJ1-1 TRBV5-1 many TGCGCCAGCAGCTTGGAGGTTCGGAACACTGAAGCTTTCTTT CASSLEVRNTEAFF
TRBD2 TRBJ2-1 TRBV3-1 many TGTGCCAGCAGCCAGACACCGGGGGTCAAAGCGAGCGGGGGCCAGGCATCCTCCTACAATGAGCAGTTCTTC CASSQTPGVKASGGQASSYNEQFF
- TRBJ1-1 TRBV5-1 many TGCGCCAGCAGCCCCCGGGTCTCGAACACTGAAGCTTTCTTT CASSPRVSNTEAFF
- TRBJ1-2 TRBV7-9 many TGTGCCAGCAGCTCCCAAGAGAACCTCTATGGCTACACCTTC CASSSQENLYGYTF
- TRBJ1-6 TRBV10-2 few TGCGCCAGCAGAAACCGGAATTCAACCCTCAACTTT CASRNRNSTLNF
- TRBJ2-5 TRBV12-3/TRBV12-4 many TGTGCCAGCAGTTTCCCTCAGGGCCACCAAGAGACCCAGTACTTC CASSFPQGHQETQYF
- TRBJ2-5 TRBV5-1 many TGCGCCAGCAGCCCCGACAGATTGCAAGAGACCCAGTACTTC CASSPDRLQETQYF
TRBD1 TRBJ2-7 TRBV5-1 many TGCGCCAGCAGCTTCTCTCCGGGACAGGGGAGGCACGAGCAGTACTTC CASSFSPGQGRHEQYF